The TCR beta chain described here comes from a study of T cell responses to AZD1222 COVID-19 vaccine. Repertoires were generated with immunoSEQ multiplex PCR, while TCRdb's copy carries only in-frame clones and drops some. The table includes some 120,000 clones, about nine tenths detected once. J lost 6 bases, V lost 7 bases, and 4 bases had no gene match. From germline, CDR1 is DFQATT and CDR2 SNEGSKA (reference sequence). CDR3 length: 11 residues. Remarks on this clone: The antigen remains undetermined.

General study findings and limits: Along spike, vaccine-associated CD4 TCRs were found throughout, with dominance at 160-218 and 743-854.

Source: peripheral blood, taken on day 0 of AZD1222 vaccination. This clonotype was obtained from an adult in good health. This sequence joins TRBV20-1 and TRBJ2-7; 9 nucleotides line up with TRBD1. The CDR3 nucleotides are TGCAGTGGGGACAGGGCCTTCGAGCAGTACTTC. Its protein product is CSGDRAFEQYF.